The rows below give T cell receptor beta chains drawn from one sample of a study of CD8 T cells in Susac syndrome. TCRdb reprocessed the immunoSEQ multiplex PCR reads with MiXCR, giving one entry per CDR3 protein. The data hold about 110,000 distinct CDR3 sequences, with roughly 94% observed a single time. The sequenced sample was CD8+ T cells from PBMCs. Receptors originate from a human donor with Susac syndrome. CDR3s include the opening cysteine and the closing phenylalanine or tryptophan. D genes are given only for firm matches. Clone sizes are given selectively: once, few, many, or a class where the clone is expanded.

clone_size j_call v_call d_call cdr3_nt cdr3_aa
- TRBJ2-1 TRBV20-1 - TGCAGTGCTAGAGACCGGAGTAGCGAGGTTGAGCAGTTCTTC CSARDRSSEVEQFF
- TRBJ1-1 TRBV9 - TGTGCCAGCAGCTCGGGAGGGGGCACTGAAGCTTTCTTT CASSSGGGTEAFF
once TRBJ2-7 TRBV14 - TGTGCCAGCAGCCCCCCAATCAGCCACGAGCAGTACTTC CASSPPISHEQYF
- TRBJ1-1 TRBV3-1 - TGTGCCAGCAGCCAAGATCGGGGATATAGTGAAGCTTTCTTT CASSQDRGYSEAFF
- TRBJ1-2 TRBV7-6 - TGTGCCAGCAGCTTAGGAGTGGAGGAGGCTGGCTACACCTTC CASSLGVEEAGYTF
- TRBJ2-1 TRBV6-6 TRBD2 TGTGCCAGCAGTTACGGCGGGGGGGCAACCAATGAGCAGTTCTTC CASSYGGGATNEQFF
- TRBJ2-1 TRBV12-3/TRBV12-4 - TGTGCCAGCAGTTTCGGGCACAAAGTCGATGAGCAGTTCTTC CASSFGHKVDEQFF
- TRBJ2-3 TRBV9 TRBD2 TGTGCCAGCAGCGGCCTAGCGGGGGGTCAGTATTTT CASSGLAGGQYF
once TRBJ1-6 TRBV6-6 TRBD1 TGTGCCAGCAACCCGGACAGGATGGATTCACCCCTCCACTTT CASNPDRMDSPLHF
- TRBJ2-1 TRBV7-9 - TGTGCCAGCAGCTTAGATCCAGGTGTTAATGAGCAGTTCTTC CASSLDPGVNEQFF
- TRBJ2-7 TRBV7-3 TRBD1 TGTGCCAGCAGCCCTGAGGGGGCGACGAGCTACGAGCAGTACTTC CASSPEGATSYEQYF
- TRBJ2-5 TRBV7-9 - TGTGCCAGCATCCTGGTCAACCAAGAGACCCAGTACTTC CASILVNQETQYF
- TRBJ1-1 TRBV7-9 - TGTGCCAGCAGCCCCGAGGGTGGGACGGGGCCTGAAGCTTTCTTT CASSPEGGTGPEAFF
- TRBJ1-2 TRBV20-1 - TGCAGTGCTCCCACCCTCGGTGGCTACACCTTC CSAPTLGGYTF
- TRBJ1-2 TRBV11-3 TRBD1 TGTGCCAGCAGGAGGGGTATGTGGACAGGGGGAGGTTGGGACTATGGCTACACCTTC CASRRGMWTGGGWDYGYTF
- TRBJ2-1 TRBV7-9 - TGTGCCAGCAGCTTTGAAGGCAATGAGCAGTTCTTC CASSFEGNEQFF
- TRBJ1-2 TRBV12-3/TRBV12-4 - TGTGCCAGCAGTCACCGGCCCAATGGCTACACCTTC CASSHRPNGYTF
- TRBJ2-7 TRBV27 - TGTGCCAGCAGTTTAGGACAACCGGCCTACGAGCAGTACTTC CASSLGQPAYEQYF
- TRBJ2-6 TRBV14 - TGTGCCAGCAGCCAAGAGGTCACCTTCTCCTCTGGGGCCAACGTCCTGACTTTC CASSQEVTFSSGANVLTF
- TRBJ2-2 TRBV6-6 TRBD1 TGTGCCAGCAGGCCACAGGGGACCGGGGAGCTGTTTTTT CASRPQGTGELFF
- TRBJ2-3 TRBV3-1 TRBD2 TGTGCCAGCGCATCCGGGACTAGACTCACAGATACGCAGTATTTT CASASGTRLTDTQYF
- TRBJ1-4 TRBV20-1 - TGCAGTGCTAGAGGTCTGGGGACGGGGGAAAAACTGTTTTTT CSARGLGTGEKLFF
- TRBJ1-1 TRBV3-1 - TGTGCCAGCAGCCAAGCAGGGAACACTGAAGCTTTCTTT CASSQAGNTEAFF
once TRBJ2-3 TRBV29-1 - TGCAGCGTTCGCAATAGAACAGATACGCAGTATTTT CSVRNRTDTQYF